The 30 T cell receptor beta chains below come from one sample, sequenced in a study of blood T cell repertoires in COVID-19. Only in-frame clones appear in the TCRdb table, and some are missing; sequencing was by immunoSEQ multiplex PCR. The table shows more than 80,000 clones, with 86% occurring only once. Specimen: peripheral blood. Every receptor here comes from an elderly man with acute or convalescent COVID-19.

V and J are TRBV6-2 or TRBV6-3 and TRBJ2-7; D is perhaps TRBD2 (5 bases). The CDR3 spans 15 residues. The V end lost 2 bases, the J end lost 2 bases, and 13 bases lay between the germline ends. The germline V gene encodes CDR1 MNHEY and CDR2 SVGEGT. This CDR3 is CASSYKRVSTYEQYF. The CDR3 DNA follows: TGTGCCAGCAGTTACAAGAGGGTCAGCACCTACGAGCAGTACTTC.

This chain connects TRBV18 to TRBJ2-7, with 8 positions matching TRBD1. The CDR3 sequence is 13 residues long. CDR1 is KGHSH, CDR2 LQKENI, per germline. Trimming took 3 bases from V and 7 from J; bases not matched to a gene: 5. CDR3 in DNA: TGTGCCAGCTCACCCGGACAGGGTGGTGAGCAGTACTTC. Amino acids: CASSPGQGGEQYF.

The V and J genes are TRBV12-3 or TRBV12-4 and TRBJ2-7; a possible D gene is TRBD1 (6 bases). Trimming stripped 3 bases from V and 3 bases from J, with 9 bases between. The CDR3 contains 13 residues. Written as DNA, the CDR3 is TGTGCCAGCAGTTTGGGGGCAGTCTACGAGCAGTACTTC. Translation gives CASSLGAVYEQYF.

About this clone itself: The sample holds other DNA sequences that translate to the same CDR3. The chain recombines TRBV2 with TRBJ1-2; D is uncertain. CDR3 size: 13 residues. The ends were cut back, 1 base at V and 8 bases at J, with 11 bases in the middle. CDR1 and CDR2 (germline): SNHLY, FYNNEI. The CDR3 here is CASSEEAGVGYTF. Here the CDR3 DNA reads TGTGCCAGCAGTGAAGAGGCAGGTGTCGGCTACACCTTC.

The rearrangement joins TRBV19 to TRBJ2-7; 7 bases line up with TRBD1. Germline lookup yields CDR1 LNHDA and CDR2 SQIVND (reference sequence). Trimming at V came to 5 bases and at J to 4 bases, leaving 11 bases not matched to a gene. The CDR3 runs to 15 residues. As DNA, the CDR3 is TGTGCCAGTAGTCCAAGACAGGGCTTCATTTACGAGCAGTACTTC. Protein product: CASSPRQGFIYEQYF.

This clone was picked up one time. This chain links TRBV5-8 with TRBJ1-2; TRBD1 agrees at 10 bases. Germline CDR1 SGHTS, CDR2 YDEGEE. The CDR3 covers 15 residues. The V gene end was trimmed by 2 bases and the J gene end by 7 bases; junction bases not matched to a gene: 8. The CDR3 loop reads CASSFGQGGRGGYTF. The CDR3 DNA is TGTGCCAGCAGCTTCGGACAGGGGGGACGGGGTGGCTACACCTTC.

This clone was seen a few times. J is TRBJ2-7 and V is TRBV13; tentatively, D is TRBD1 (6 bases). The CDR3 is made up of 15 amino acids. V shed 0 bases and J shed 6 bases, with 15 bases lying between them. Germline loops: CDR1 PRHDT, CDR2 FYEKMQ (reference sequence). CDR3 DNA sequence: TGTGCCAGCAGCTTAGGTCGATACAGGGATAGCGAGCAGTACTTC. Translated, it gives CASSLGRYRDSEQYF.

This chain links TRBV5-1 with TRBJ2-2; TRBD2 aligns across 9 bases. Germline V gene sequence: CDR1 SGHRS, CDR2 YFSETQ. With 9 bases clipped from V and 4 bases from J, the junction kept 10 bases outside the gene matches. The CDR3 has 15 amino acids. The CDR3 region is CATSEAGGPTGELFF. In DNA, the CDR3 is TGCGCCACCTCGGAGGCGGGAGGGCCCACCGGGGAGCTGTTTTTT.

The gene calls are TRBV2 and TRBJ1-5; TRBD1 aligns across 10 bases. This CDR3 is built from 15 residues. Germline lookup yields CDR1 SNHLY and CDR2 FYNNEI. V dropped 6 bases and J dropped 5; count of bases not matched to a gene: 7. CDR3 sequence (DNA): TGTGCCAGCAGGCTTCGGGACAGGGGAGATCAGCCCCAGCATTTT. Its translation is CASRLRDRGDQPQHF.

This clone is a singleton in its sample. The chain uses TRBV29-1 and TRBJ2-1; a weak D match, TRBD2 (6 bases). Germline V gives CDR1 SQVTM, CDR2 ANQGSEA. Trimming stripped 6 bases from V and 2 bases from J, with 14 bases between. This CDR3 is 14 amino acids long. The CDR3 reads CSVESGVPYNEQFF. The CDR3 DNA sequence: TGCAGCGTGGAATCGGGAGTACCCTACAATGAGCAGTTCTTC.

The V and J genes are TRBV5-1 and TRBJ2-6; D uncertain. V dropped 0 bases and J dropped 4 bases, with 8 bases sitting between them. There are 15 residues in the CDR3. Germline lookup yields CDR1 SGHRS and CDR2 YFSETQ. CDR3 region: CASSLEARGANVLTF. DNA of the CDR3: TGCGCCAGCAGCTTGGAGGCTAGAGGGGCCAACGTCCTGACTTTC.

This chain joins TRBV3-1 (or the pseudogene TRBV3-2) and TRBJ2-7; 9 bases are a match to TRBD1. CDR3 size: 13 residues. Germline-derived CDR1 and CDR2 are LGHDT and YNNKEL (reference sequence). Trimming cost V 10 bases and J 2 bases; bases outside gene matches: 6. This CDR3 reads CATGDRAAYEQYF. The CDR3 nucleotides read TGTGCCACCGGGGACAGGGCAGCCTACGAGCAGTACTTC.

V is TRBV10-2 and J is TRBJ2-7; 8 bases map to TRBD2. This CDR3 contains 15 residues. The ends lost 3 bases at V and 4 bases at J; junction bases unmatched: 8. Germline CDR1 is WSHSY and CDR2 is SAAADI. The CDR3 bases are TGCGCCAGCAGTGATCGAAGCGGGAGCGGGTACGAGCAGTACTTC. It encodes CASSDRSGSGYEQYF.

The chain recombines TRBV6-5 with TRBJ2-2, with 7 bases matching TRBD1. CDR3 size: 14 residues. Germline loops: CDR1 MNHEY, CDR2 SVGAGI. The ends lost 8 bases at V and 1 base at J; junction bases unmatched: 4. CDR3 sequence: CASRTGLNTGELFF. In DNA, the CDR3 is TGTGCCAGCCGGACAGGTCTGAACACCGGGGAGCTGTTTTTT.

The CDR3 here is CASSLRARGSEPQHF. For the CDR3, the DNA is TGTGCCAGTAGTCTCAGGGCACGGGGGTCTGAGCCCCAGCATTTT. The chain recombines TRBV19 with TRBJ1-5; a possible D gene is TRBD1 (5 bases). With 5 bases removed from V and 8 bases from J, the gap between germline ends came to 19 bases. The CDR3 runs to 15 residues. Per germline, CDR1 LNHDA and CDR2 SQIVND (reference sequence). Full variable domain (rest looked up from reference TRBV19 and TRBJ1-5): DGGITQSPKYLFRKEGQNVTLSCEQNLNHDAMYWYRQDPGQGLRLIYYSQIVNDFQKGDIAEGYSVSREKKESFPLTVTSAQKNPTAFYLCASSLRARGSEPQHFGDGTRLSIL.

The chain carries TRBV5-1 and TRBJ2-2; 7 nucleotides line up with TRBD2. CDR1 SGHRS and CDR2 YFSETQ come from the germline V gene. Trimming at V came to 1 base and at J to 7 bases, leaving 4 bases not matched to a gene. The CDR3 sequence is 14 residues long. Here the CDR3 DNA reads TGCGCCAGCAGCTTGTGGGAGGGCCGCGGGGAGCTGTTTTTT. Its protein product is CASSLWEGRGELFF.

The chain links TRBV21-1 to TRBJ2-7; the table calls TRBD1, which could not be checked here. TRBV21-1 is termed a pseudogene. The length of the CDR3 is 16 residues. In nucleotides, the CDR3 is TGTGCCAGCAGCAAAGCGGGGACAGCTAATACCCTCGAGCAGTACTTC. It encodes CASSKAGTANTLEQYF.

The rearrangement uses TRBV20-1 and TRBJ2-3; D call uncertain. V was pared by 2 bases and J by 8 bases, with 8 bases between. The CDR3 loop spans 11 amino acids. CDR1 is DFQATT, CDR2 SNEGSKA, per germline (reference sequence). As DNA, the CDR3 is TGCAGTGCTAGATCGGCGGCTACGCAGTATTTT. Protein sequence: CSARSAATQYF.

This rearrangement joins TRBV21-1 to TRBJ2-3; TRBD2 is the table's D call and was not checked against the DNA. TRBV21-1 is designated a pseudogene. The CDR3 sequence is 20 residues long. Written as DNA, the CDR3 is TGTGCCAGCAGCCCGCAAAAGACTAGCGGGAGCCCTACTAGCACAGATACGCAGTATTTT. Translation gives CASSPQKTSGSPTSTDTQYF.

The V and J genes are TRBV7-2 and TRBJ1-4; no clear D. In germline, CDR1 is SGHTA, CDR2 FQGNSA. V was trimmed by 1 base and J by 5 bases, leaving 8 bases between them. The CDR3 sequence is 14 residues long. The DNA for the CDR3 is TGTGCCAGCAGCTTAGGAGGAGAGAATGAAAAACTGTTTTTT. It is translated as CASSLGGENEKLFF.

The V and J genes are TRBV19 and TRBJ1-2; the D is unclear. V shed 0 bases and J shed 4 bases, with 9 bases lying between them. CDR1 and CDR2 (germline): LNHDA, SQIVND (reference sequence). The CDR3 spans 14 residues. In DNA, the CDR3 is TGTGCCAGTAGTATAGACGGTCGCCTCTATGGCTACACCTTC. Translated, it gives CASSIDGRLYGYTF.

With respect to this clone: A read error may produce the germline difference seen at one junction end. This chain joins TRBV5-5 and TRBJ2-7, with D possibly being TRBD2 (6 bases). Germline CDR1 SGHKS, CDR2 YYEKEE (reference sequence). The CDR3 sequence is 14 residues long. CDR3 DNA sequence: TGTGCCAGCAGCTTGCGGCCGGTGGAGGGGTTCGGTAGCTTC. Amino acids: CASSLRPVEGFGSF.

V usage is TRBV30 and J usage is TRBJ2-3, with TRBD2 identical over 11 bases. CDR1 and CDR2 from the germline V gene are GTSNPN and SVGIG (reference sequence). CDR3 length: 15 amino acids. With 6 bases clipped from V and 1 base from J, the junction kept 6 bases outside the gene matches. The CDR3 region has the DNA TGTGCCTGTCCTCTAGCGGGGGGTGGCACAGATACGCAGTATTTT. Encoded protein: CACPLAGGGTDTQYF. Complete variable domain (other parts from reference TRBV30 and TRBJ2-3): SQTIHQWPATLVQPVGSPLSLECTVEGTSNPNLYWYRQAAGRGLQLLFYSVGIGQISSEVPQNLSASRPQDRQFILSSKKLLLSDSGFYLCACPLAGGGTDTQYFGPGTRLTVL.

The CDR3 DNA is TGTGCCAGCAGTCCGCGTGGGGCAATGGGGTCGGATCAGCCCCAGCATTTT. Translation: CASSPRGAMGSDQPQHF. The chain couples TRBV27 to TRBJ1-5; D is perhaps TRBD1 (5 bases). CDR3 length equals 17 residues. With 5 bases removed from V and 5 bases from J, the gap between germline ends came to 22 bases. The germline gives CDR1 MNHEY, CDR2 SMNVEV (reference sequence).

V and J are TRBV7-3 and TRBJ2-5, with a weak D call TRBD2 (6 bases). Germline V gene sequence: CDR1 SGHTA, CDR2 FQGTGA. The ends were cut back, 1 base at V and 5 bases at J, with 14 bases in the middle. The CDR3 is 15 amino acids. The CDR3 sequence: CASSLKPGGWETQYF. In nucleotides, the CDR3 is TGTGCCAGCAGCTTAAAGCCCGGGGGTTGGGAGACCCAGTACTTC.

The V gene is TRBV29-1, the J gene TRBJ2-3; TRBD1 might be the D (5 bases). Per germline, CDR1 SQVTM and CDR2 ANQGSEA. CDR3 length: 12 amino acids. The ends were cut back, 4 bases at V and 1 base at J, with 6 bases in the middle. The CDR3 here is CSVVQGTDTQYF. CDR3 DNA: TGCAGCGTTGTACAGGGCACAGATACGCAGTATTTT.

This clone was counted between two and nine times. This chain uses TRBV19 with TRBJ1-1; no clear D gene. CDR1 is LNHDA, CDR2 SQIVND, per germline (reference sequence). Trimming stripped 9 bases from V and 0 bases from J, with 11 bases between. The CDR3 has 13 amino acids. The CDR3 region is CASQIEMNTEAFF. As DNA, the CDR3 is TGTGCCAGCCAGATCGAAATGAACACTGAAGCTTTCTTT. Full variable domain (missing parts from reference TRBV19 and TRBJ1-1): DGGITQSPKYLFRKEGQNVTLSCEQNLNHDAMYWYRQDPGQGLRLIYYSQIVNDFQKGDIAEGYSVSREKKESFPLTVTSAQKNPTAFYLCASQIEMNTEAFFGQGTRLTVV.

The chain carries TRBV18 and TRBJ2-1; 10 positions match TRBD1. In germline, CDR1 is KGHSH, CDR2 LQKENI. The CDR3 is 12 amino acids. The ends lost 5 bases at V and 14 bases at J; junction bases unmatched: 6. This CDR3 is CASSETGGAEFF. For the CDR3, the DNA is TGTGCCAGCTCAGAGACAGGGGGCGCTGAGTTCTTC.

This sequence joins TRBV27 and TRBJ1-1, with a weak D call TRBD1 (6 bases). Trimming removed 3 bases from V and 7 bases from J, with 12 bases in between. The CDR3 has 13 amino acids. From germline, CDR1 is MNHEY and CDR2 SMNVEV (reference sequence). CDR3 in DNA: TGTGCCAGCAGTTTGCGGGGGCTCGGTGAAGCTTTCTTT. Translation: CASSLRGLGEAFF.

The V and J genes are TRBV7-2 and TRBJ1-1; D is perhaps TRBD1 (5 bases). Trimming stripped 4 bases from V and 7 bases from J, with 13 bases between. CDR3 size: 13 residues. Germline V lookup: CDR1 SGHTA, CDR2 FQGNSA. The CDR3 protein is CASSSRSRGEAFF. For the CDR3, the DNA is TGTGCCAGCAGCTCTAGATCAAGGGGTGAAGCTTTCTTT.